Listed below are T cell receptor beta chains from one sample, sequenced in a study of control samples from healthy donors and cancer patients. TCRdb keeps only in-frame clones here, not all; method: immunoSEQ multiplex PCR. This table has 90,000 or so clones, roughly 90% appearing once. The sample taken for sequencing was blood. The receptors were sampled from a woman between 70 and 85 years old in good health. The CDR3 runs from the conserved cysteine through the conserved F or W. D genes are given only for firm matches. Clone size is not always given. Where it is, it says once, few, many or a class for expanded clones.

D | size | J | V | CDR3 | DNA
- | - | TRBJ1-6 | TRBV21-1 | CASPKKGTGRYSYNSPLHF | TGTGCCAGCCCGAAGAAAGGGACAGGGAGATACTCCTATAATTCACCCCTCCACTTT
- | - | TRBJ1-1 | TRBV7-9 | CASSKQGWNTEAFF | TGTGCCAGCAGCAAACAGGGCTGGAACACTGAAGCTTTCTTT
- | - | TRBJ1-2 | TRBV25-1 | CASSEGQEQGYTF | TGTGCCAGCAGTGAAGGGCAGGAACAGGGCTACACCTTC
TRBD2 | - | TRBJ2-3 | TRBV10-3 | CAISESGTSGTDTQYF | TGTGCCATCAGTGAGTCCGGGACTAGCGGCACAGATACGCAGTATTTT
- | - | TRBJ2-5 | TRBV7-2 | CASSLVSSGPTETQYF | TGTGCCAGCAGCTTAGTTAGCTCGGGGCCCACCGAGACCCAGTACTTC
TRBD1 | - | TRBJ1-2 | TRBV7-2 | CASSGGQGPYGYTF | TGTGCCAGCAGCGGTGGACAGGGTCCCTATGGCTACACCTTC
TRBD1 | - | TRBJ1-1 | TRBV5-6 | CASSSQGVMFAFF | TGTGCCAGCAGCTCCCAGGGGGTAATGTTCGCTTTCTTT
- | once | TRBJ2-3 | TRBV5-1 | CASSSGQSTDTQYF | TGCGCCAGCAGCAGCGGACAGTCCACAGATACGCAGTATTTT
- | - | TRBJ1-5 | TRBV2 | CASSEEGGQPQHF | TGTGCCAGCAGTGAAGAGGGAGGCCAGCCCCAGCATTTT
- | - | TRBJ2-7 | TRBV9 | CASSVEQGPNYEQYF | TGTGCCAGCAGCGTAGAGCAGGGACCCAACTACGAGCAGTACTTC
- | once | TRBJ1-1 | TRBV10-1 | CASTGLNTEAFF | TGCGCCAGCACCGGACTGAACACTGAAGCTTTCTTT
TRBD1 | few | TRBJ2-2 | TRBV18 | CASSPQRTGNAGELFF | TGTGCCAGCTCACCTCAGCGGACAGGGAACGCCGGGGAGCTGTTTTTT
- | - | TRBJ2-5 | TRBV19 | CASSIDSRRKTQYF | TGTGCCAGTAGTATAGATTCGCGGAGAAAGACCCAGTACTTC